The entry below gives a single T cell receptor (beta chain) sequence along with its context. The data were obtained in a study of blood T cell repertoires in COVID-19. On the study more broadly: Sites in the United States, Italy and Spain provided acute and convalescent COVID-19 samples. PBMCs, B-cell-depleted T cells, or T cells were the source of the cDNA or gDNA that made up the material.

In the authors' workflow: The assay estimated nucleated cells by amplifying reference gene primers. The protocol was immunoSEQ multiplex PCR, while the TCRdb copy is restricted to in-frame clones and leaves out a portion. That table is the source of V, J and clone size, and D and trimming were worked out from the DNA. Here the sample spans around 60,000 clones, more than 90% being singletons. CDR3 length equals 11 residues. Per germline, CDR1 LNHDA and CDR2 SQIVND (reference sequence). V was cut by 4 bases and J by 10 bases, with 11 bases left in between. This chain connects TRBV19 to TRBJ2-7, with a possible D match to TRBD1 (6 bases). This receptor was identified in a man between 60 and 75 years old with acute or convalescent COVID-19. The sample taken for sequencing was peripheral blood. CDR3 nucleotides: TGTGCCAGTAGTAACGGACAGAAACAGTACTTC. Amino acids: CASSNGQKQYF.